This TCR beta chain was found in a study of blood T cells in healthy people across ages. Study-level findings and limits: Older age went with lower TCR beta diversity per million T cells, in a roughly linear way.

In its sample, this clonotype was seen many times. Its antigen is not identified. PCR was performed a second time for about 7 to 12 cycles using a sample-barcoded 5' primer and a J-beta primer mix. TCRdb used MiXCR to reprocess the 5' RACE reads, holding one entry per CDR3 protein. The sample comprises 1.5 million or so distinct CDR3 sequences, approximately 42% of which are singletons, and under 5% rests with the top ten. Trimming left V 4 bases short and J 1 base short, with 6 bases between. CDR1 and CDR2 from the germline V gene are SQVTM and ANQGSEA. The CDR3 covers 12 residues. The sample was blood. The chain employs TRBV29-1 and TRBJ2-3; D is uncertain. The sequence was obtained from a woman younger than 30 in good health. The CDR3 here is CSVVFRTDTQYF. CDR3 bases: TGCAGCGTTGTATTCCGCACAGATACGCAGTATTTT.